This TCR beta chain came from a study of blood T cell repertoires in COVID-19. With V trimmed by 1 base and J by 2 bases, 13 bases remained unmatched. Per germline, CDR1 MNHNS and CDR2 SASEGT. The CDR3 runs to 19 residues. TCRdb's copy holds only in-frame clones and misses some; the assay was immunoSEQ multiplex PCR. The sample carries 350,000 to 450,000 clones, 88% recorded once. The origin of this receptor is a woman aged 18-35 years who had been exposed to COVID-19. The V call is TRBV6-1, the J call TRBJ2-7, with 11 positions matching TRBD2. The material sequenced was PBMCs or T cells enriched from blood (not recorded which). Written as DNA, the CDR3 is TGTGCCAGCAGTGAAGTTATCCCGGGACTAGCGGAAAGGGCCTACGAGCAGTACTTC. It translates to CASSEVIPGLAERAYEQYF.